The clone carrying this T cell receptor beta chain was picked up one time. This table comes from immunoSEQ multiplex PCR, and its TCRdb copy is limited to in-frame clones, with some not included. The profile covers 2 million to 3 million clones, with 93% appearing a single time and 0.36% taken by the ten largest. This sample is drawn from a study of shared clonotypes between healthy human individuals. The ends lost 0 bases at V and 4 bases at J; junction bases unmatched: 10. The CDR3 is 18 residues long. In germline, CDR1 is MGHRA, CDR2 YSYEKL. This chain joins TRBV4-1 and TRBJ1-1; 11 bases fit TRBD1. Sequenced material: naive CD4+ T cells from PBMCs. Subset here: CD45RA+ positively selected. This receptor was identified in a man younger than 35 in good health. Some clones in this sample may be carry-over from other donors' samples. CDR3 residues: CASSQDRTGGSVFTEAFF. The CDR3 DNA reads as TGCGCCAGCAGCCAAGACAGGACAGGGGGCTCGGTTTTCACTGAAGCTTTCTTT.